The rows below give T cell receptor beta chains drawn from one sample of a study of T cells in localized non-small cell lung cancer. Using immunoSEQ multiplex PCR, the repertoire was profiled, and TCRdb retains in-frame clones only, with some absent. The data hold roughly 30,000 clones, with 85% to 90% observed a single time. The input for sequencing was peripheral blood, taken before any cancer treatment. These receptors all come from a woman aged 18 to 55 with stage I lung adenocarcinoma. CDR3s include the opening cysteine and the closing phenylalanine or tryptophan. A D gene is named only where the DNA matches it firmly. Only some rows state a clone size, as once, few, many or a class for expanded clones.

clone_size	d_call	v_call	j_call	cdr3_nt	cdr3_aa
-	TRBD2	TRBV6-6	TRBJ2-1	TGTGCCAGCAACGCCCCTCAGCGGGAGGGCGGCAATGAGCAGTTCTTC	CASNAPQREGGNEQFF
-	-	TRBV6-5	TRBJ2-2	TGTGCCAGCAGTTACTCCTGGGGCGAGTTGGCCGGGGAGCTGTTTTTT	CASSYSWGELAGELFF
-	-	TRBV6-7	TRBJ2-7	TGTGCCAGCAGCCTCGACAGGACTGCTACCGAGCAGTACTTC	CASSLDRTATEQYF
-	TRBD1	TRBV14	TRBJ1-1	TGTGCCAGCCGTCTGGGGACAGGGGGGACTGAAGCTTTCTTT	CASRLGTGGTEAFF
-	-	TRBV4-3	TRBJ2-7	TGCGCCAGCAGCCTGCGTCATTCGGGCTACGAGCAGTACTTC	CASSLRHSGYEQYF
once	-	TRBV11-2	TRBJ2-1	TGTGCCAGCAGCTTAGGCTTAGCCTACAATGAGCAGTTCTTC	CASSLGLAYNEQFF
-	-	TRBV11-2	TRBJ2-1	TGTGCCAGCAGCTTAACGGTGGTGCAGTTCTTC	CASSLTVVQFF
-	TRBD1	TRBV18	TRBJ1-4	TGTGCCAGCTCACCGTTGGACAGGTCGGAAAAACTGTTTTTT	CASSPLDRSEKLFF
-	TRBD1	TRBV19	TRBJ1-1	TGTGCCAGTACCCAATCTTCAGGGGGGGGCACTGAAGCTTTCTTT	CASTQSSGGGTEAFF
-	-	TRBV29-1	TRBJ2-3	TGCAGCGTTGGGGCTAGCAGCCTCCAAGATACGCAGTATTTT	CSVGASSLQDTQYF
-	TRBD2	TRBV19	TRBJ2-2	TGTGCCAGTAGTATTACTAGCGGGGATATCACCGGGGAGCTGTTTTTT	CASSITSGDITGELFF
-	-	TRBV6-6	TRBJ2-6	TGTGCCAGCATGGAGGCTGGGGCCAACGTCCTGACTTTC	CASMEAGANVLTF
-	-	TRBV12-5	TRBJ2-1	TGTGCTAGTGGTTTCAGCGGTTACAATGAGCAGTTCTTC	CASGFSGYNEQFF
once	TRBD1	TRBV7-9	TRBJ1-5	TGTGCCAGCAGCATAGACAGGGTAAATCAGCCCCAGCATTTT	CASSIDRVNQPQHF
-	-	TRBV7-9	TRBJ2-1	TGTGCCAGCAGCTTTTCGGGCGGAAGCTCCTACAATGAGCAGTTCTTC	CASSFSGGSSYNEQFF
-	-	TRBV28	TRBJ2-7	TGTGCCAGCAGCAAGTACAGGGATGCTAACGAGCAGTACTTC	CASSKYRDANEQYF
once	-	TRBV11-1	TRBJ1-1	TGTGCCAGCAGCTTATCGAGGGGAGTGAACACTGAAGCTTTCTTT	CASSLSRGVNTEAFF
-	-	TRBV11-2	TRBJ2-7	TGTGCCAGCAGCCTCGAAGGGATCGGTACGTACGAGCAGTACTTC	CASSLEGIGTYEQYF
-	-	TRBV19	TRBJ2-5	TGTGCCAGTAGAGGGGGGCGGGCGCAGGGTCAAGAGACCCAGTACTTC	CASRGGRAQGQETQYF
-	-	TRBV29-1	TRBJ2-1	TGCAGCGTTGAAGCGACTAGTACCTACAATGAGCAGTTCTTC	CSVEATSTYNEQFF
-	TRBD2	TRBV6-1	TRBJ2-1	TGTGCCAGCAGTGAGGTTGGGACTAGCGGGCTTTTTTACTACAATGAGCAGTTCTTC	CASSEVGTSGLFYYNEQFF
-	TRBD1	TRBV7-7	TRBJ2-5	TGTGCCAGCAGCCGTAACGGACAGGGCGCTCAAGAGACCCAGTACTTC	CASSRNGQGAQETQYF
-	-	TRBV28	TRBJ1-2	TGTGCCAGCAGTTTAGCAGGGGACTATGGCTACACCTTC	CASSLAGDYGYTF
-	-	TRBV10-1	TRBJ1-1	TGCGCCAGCAGTGACGGGTCAGGGGAGGACACTGAAGCTTTCTTT	CASSDGSGEDTEAFF
-	-	TRBV10-2	TRBJ2-2	TGCGCCAGCAGGGATTCGGGGGCAATCGGGGAGCTGTTTTTT	CASRDSGAIGELFF
-	-	TRBV19	TRBJ1-4	TGTGCCAGTACCAAGCTCGGGAGTGCAACTAATGAAAAACTGTTTTTT	CASTKLGSATNEKLFF
-	TRBD2	TRBV9	TRBJ2-1	TGTGCCAGCAGCGTAAGCACTAGCGGGAATACGGATGAGCAGTTCTTC	CASSVSTSGNTDEQFF
-	-	TRBV27	TRBJ2-1	TGTGCCAGCAAGGACAAGGACCTTCCCTCTAGCTCCTACAATGAGCAGTTCTTC	CASKDKDLPSSSYNEQFF
-	TRBD2	TRBV15	TRBJ2-3	TGTGCCACCAGCAGAGATCATTTAAATCGCGGGACGGGAGGAGATACGCAGTATTTT	CATSRDHLNRGTGGDTQYF
-	-	TRBV11-2	TRBJ1-2	TGTGCCAGCAGCTCCTATAACTATGGCTACACCTTC	CASSSYNYGYTF
-	-	TRBV7-9	TRBJ1-1	TGTGCCAGCAGTAGCTCGGACCGAGAACGAACTGAAGCTTTCTTT	CASSSSDRERTEAFF
-	-	TRBV6-5	TRBJ1-5	TGTGCCAGCAGTTACTCGATAGGCCAGCCCCAGCATTTT	CASSYSIGQPQHF
-	TRBD1	TRBV28	TRBJ2-7	TGTGCCAGCAGTCATGGACAGGTTTCCTACGAGCAGTACTTC	CASSHGQVSYEQYF
-	-	TRBV4-3	TRBJ1-1	TGCGCCAACAGCCAAATCCCGGGACGGCTGAACACTGAAGCTTTCTTT	CANSQIPGRLNTEAFF
-	-	TRBV27	TRBJ2-4	TGTGCCAGCAGCGAAACGGGGCTGGTTGCCAAAAACATTCAGTACTTC	CASSETGLVAKNIQYF
-	-	TRBV7-5	TRBJ2-7	TGTGTCAGAAGCTTAGGCGGAGGTAGCGGGAGGGGAAGCTCCTACGAGCAGTACTTC	CVRSLGGGSGRGSSYEQYF
-	-	TRBV18	TRBJ1-1	TGTGCCAGCTCACCAACCGGGACGGCGAACACTGAAGCTTTCTTT	CASSPTGTANTEAFF
-	TRBD2	TRBV4-3	TRBJ2-1	TGCGCCAGCAGCCAAGGACTAGCGGGGTACAATGAGCAGTTCTTC	CASSQGLAGYNEQFF
-	TRBD1	TRBV4-1	TRBJ1-2	TGCGCCAGCAGCCAAGATAAGGGCGGACAGGGGGCCTATGGCTACACCTTC	CASSQDKGGQGAYGYTF
-	-	TRBV4-1	TRBJ2-5	TGCGCCAGCAGCCAGGCGGGAGAGACCCAGTACTTC	CASSQAGETQYF
-	TRBD2	TRBV5-4	TRBJ2-5	TGTGCCAGCAGCTCGGAACTAGCGGGACAAGAGACCCAGTACTTC	CASSSELAGQETQYF
-	-	TRBV9	TRBJ2-3	TGTGCCAGCAGCGTAGCTTCAGATACGCAGTATTTT	CASSVASDTQYF
-	TRBD1	TRBV19	TRBJ1-4	TGTGCCAGTAATCCGACAGGGAATGAAAAACTGTTTTTT	CASNPTGNEKLFF
-	-	TRBV6-5	TRBJ1-3	TGTGCCAGCAGTTTTACGGGATTTCCCTCTGGAAACACCATATATTTT	CASSFTGFPSGNTIYF
-	-	TRBV28	TRBJ2-1	TGTGCCAGCAGTTTAGGAAAGGTTGAGCAGTTCTTC	CASSLGKVEQFF
-	TRBD1	TRBV6-6	TRBJ2-7	TGTGCCAGCAGTTCCGGGACAGGGGCAACCTACGAGCAGTACTTC	CASSSGTGATYEQYF
-	-	TRBV5-1	TRBJ2-1	TGCGCCAGCAGCCCTCGAACAGGGAGCTCCTACAATGAGCAGTTCTTC	CASSPRTGSSYNEQFF
-	TRBD2	TRBV6-6	TRBJ2-7	TGTGCCAGCAGTTACTCCCCGCGGGAGGCCACCTACGAGCAGTACTTC	CASSYSPREATYEQYF
-	-	TRBV19	TRBJ1-1	TGTGCCAGTAGGAGGGACGGCCAGGGGTTCACTGAAGCTTTCTTT	CASRRDGQGFTEAFF
-	-	TRBV7-3	TRBJ1-1	TGTGCCAGCAGCGGCAGGGGTCGACTATACACTGAAGCTTTCTTT	CASSGRGRLYTEAFF
once	-	TRBV6-4	TRBJ2-2	TGTGCCAGCAGTGACTGGGGCGGAACCGGGGAGCTGTTTTTT	CASSDWGGTGELFF
once	-	TRBV27	TRBJ2-7	TGTGCCAGCAGCTTAAAGATCCACTCCTACGAGCAGTACTTC	CASSLKIHSYEQYF
-	TRBD1	TRBV5-1	TRBJ2-7	TGCGCCAGCAGCTTTGGGACAGGCGGGACGGAGCAGTACTTC	CASSFGTGGTEQYF
-	-	TRBV28	TRBJ1-2	TGTGCCAGCAGTCCCCTCCTGGGGGTGGGAGGCTACACCTTC	CASSPLLGVGGYTF
-	-	TRBV7-9	TRBJ1-1	TGTGCCAGCAGGTCACAGAGCACTGAAGCTTTCTTT	CASRSQSTEAFF
-	TRBD1	TRBV19	TRBJ1-2	TGTGCCAGTAAAGACAGGGTAATTAACTATGGCTACACCTTC	CASKDRVINYGYTF
-	-	TRBV9	TRBJ2-2	TGTGCCAGCAGCGGGGGGGCTCTCACCGGGGAGCTGTTTTTT	CASSGGALTGELFF
-	TRBD2	TRBV7-8	TRBJ2-7	TGTGCCAGCAGCTCCGAGTTAGGGACTAGCGTTCCCTACGAGCAGTACTTC	CASSSELGTSVPYEQYF
-	TRBD1	TRBV6-1	TRBJ2-7	TGTGCCAGCAGTGAAGGGACAGGGGGATACGAGCAGTACTTC	CASSEGTGGYEQYF